This record looks at one T cell receptor beta chain sequence and its context. The data were taken from a study of shared clonotypes between healthy human individuals. Assay: immunoSEQ multiplex PCR; the TCRdb copy retains only in-frame clones and omits some. There are 2 million to 3 million clones in the sample; 93% occur only once, and 0.36% lies in the top ten. The sequence was obtained from a man between 18 and 29 years old in good health. Some clones in this sample may be carry-over from other donors' samples. The specimen was naive CD4+ T cells from PBMCs. Regarding subset: CD45RA+ positively selected.

CDR3: CSAANELLAFF. CDR3 in DNA: TGCAGTGCTGCGAACGAGCTCTTGGCTTTCTTT. The chain carries TRBV20-1 and TRBJ1-1; no definite D call. The V gene lost 5 bases and the J gene lost 11 bases, with 15 bases spanning the gap. There are 11 residues in the CDR3. Germline lookup yields CDR1 DFQATT and CDR2 SNEGSKA (reference sequence).